This T cell receptor beta chain came from a study of blood T cell repertoires in COVID-19. V was clipped by 5 bases and J by 6 bases; unmatched bases: 6. Germline V gene sequence: CDR1 LNHDA, CDR2 SQIVND (reference sequence). This CDR3 comprises 15 residues. Repertoires were generated with immunoSEQ multiplex PCR, while TCRdb's copy carries only in-frame clones and drops some. The table shows 120,000 to 150,000 clones, with over 80% occurring only once. Specimen: peripheral blood. V usage is TRBV19 and J usage is TRBJ1-5; 11 bases fit TRBD1. The receptor was isolated from a human donor in a cohort sampled during active COVID-19. CDR3 sequence (DNA): TGTGCCAGTAGTCTCGGGACAGGGGGTTTTCAGCCCCAGCATTTT. It yields the protein CASSLGTGGFQPQHF.